Below, 3 T cell receptor beta chains from the same sample are listed, as sequenced in a study of T cells expressing NK-cell markers. TCRdb reprocessed the 5' RACE reads and keeps a single row for each CDR3 protein, giving no DNA. The sample holds 150,000 to 180,000 distinct CDR3 sequences. Sequencing input: blood T cells: a sorted CD56 or NKG2C T cell subset, CD4+ or CD8+ T cells, or bulk PBMC T cells (not recorded which). These receptor sequences come from a woman aged 45-65 years in good health.

The chain recombines TRBV4-1 with TRBJ1-5; there is no DNA to check the TCRdb D call of TRBD1. In germline, CDR1 is MGHRA, CDR2 YSYEKL. The CDR3 totals 16 residues. The CDR3 is CASSVEWGTGNQPQHF.

The chain joins TRBV20-1 to TRBJ2-1; TCRdb picks TRBD1, but there is no DNA to check that call. The CDR3 extends over 14 amino acids. The V gene's germline CDR1 is DFQATT and CDR2 SNEGSKA (reference sequence). The CDR3: CSGDTIEGYNEQFF.

The V and J genes are TRBV6-6 and TRBJ2-1. In germline, CDR1 is MNHNY, CDR2 SVGAGI (reference sequence). This CDR3 region has 11 residues. CDR3: CASSSDNEQFF.